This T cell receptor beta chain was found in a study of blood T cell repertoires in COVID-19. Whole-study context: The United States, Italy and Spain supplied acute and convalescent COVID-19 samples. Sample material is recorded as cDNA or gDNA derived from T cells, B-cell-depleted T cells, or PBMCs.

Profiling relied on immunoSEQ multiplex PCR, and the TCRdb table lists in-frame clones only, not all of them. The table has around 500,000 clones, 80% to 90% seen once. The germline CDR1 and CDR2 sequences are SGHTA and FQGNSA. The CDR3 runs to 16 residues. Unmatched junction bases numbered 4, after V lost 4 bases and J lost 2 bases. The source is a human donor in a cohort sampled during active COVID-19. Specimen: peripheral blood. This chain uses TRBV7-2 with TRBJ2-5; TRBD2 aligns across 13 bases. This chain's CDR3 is CASSSRLAGGQETQYF. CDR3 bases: TGTGCCAGCAGCTCCAGACTAGCGGGAGGACAAGAGACCCAGTACTTC.